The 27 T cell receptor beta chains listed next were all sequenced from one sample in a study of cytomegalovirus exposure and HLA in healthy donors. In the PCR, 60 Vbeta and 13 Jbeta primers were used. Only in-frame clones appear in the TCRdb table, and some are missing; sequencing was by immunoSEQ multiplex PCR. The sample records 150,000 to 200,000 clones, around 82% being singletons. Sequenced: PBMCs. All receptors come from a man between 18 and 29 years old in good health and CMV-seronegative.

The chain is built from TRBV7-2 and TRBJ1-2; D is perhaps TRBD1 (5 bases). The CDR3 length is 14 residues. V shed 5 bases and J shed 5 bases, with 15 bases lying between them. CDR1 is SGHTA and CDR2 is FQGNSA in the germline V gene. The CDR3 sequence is CASSRGGVEYGYTF. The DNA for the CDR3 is TGTGCCAGCAGCAGGGGCGGAGTCGAGTATGGCTACACCTTC.

The CDR3 sequence is CATSTGFDWYEQYF. CDR3 bases: TGTGCCACCTCCACAGGATTTGATTGGTACGAGCAGTACTTC. This sequence joins TRBV19 and TRBJ2-7; maybe TRBD1 (5 bases). V was clipped by 10 bases and J by 4 bases, with 20 bases between them. The CDR3 is 14 residues long. Germline-derived CDR1 and CDR2 are LNHDA and SQIVND (reference sequence).

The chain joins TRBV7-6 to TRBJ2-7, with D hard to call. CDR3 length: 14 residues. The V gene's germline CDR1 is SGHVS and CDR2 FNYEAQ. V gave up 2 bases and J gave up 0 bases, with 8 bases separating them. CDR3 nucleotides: TGTGCCAGCAGCTTACCCTCGAGCTCCTACGAGCAGTACTTC. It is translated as CASSLPSSSYEQYF.

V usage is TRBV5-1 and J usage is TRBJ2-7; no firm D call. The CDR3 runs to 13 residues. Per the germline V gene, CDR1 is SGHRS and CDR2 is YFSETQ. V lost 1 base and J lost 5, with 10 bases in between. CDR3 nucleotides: TGCGCCAGCAGCTTGCCGGTAGCCCACGAGCAGTACTTC. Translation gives CASSLPVAHEQYF.

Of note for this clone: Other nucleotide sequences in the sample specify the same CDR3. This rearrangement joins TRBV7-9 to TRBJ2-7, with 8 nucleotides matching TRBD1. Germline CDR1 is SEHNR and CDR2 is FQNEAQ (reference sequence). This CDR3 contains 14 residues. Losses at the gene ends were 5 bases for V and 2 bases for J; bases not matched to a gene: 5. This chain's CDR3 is CASSAGQEPYEQYF. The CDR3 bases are TGTGCCAGCAGCGCGGGACAGGAACCCTACGAGCAGTACTTC.

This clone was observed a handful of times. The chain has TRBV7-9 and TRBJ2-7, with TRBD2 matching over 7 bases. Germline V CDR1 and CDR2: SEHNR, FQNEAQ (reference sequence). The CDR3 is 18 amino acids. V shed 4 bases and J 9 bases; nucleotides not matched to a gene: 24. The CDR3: CASSSREADSFTPPGQYF. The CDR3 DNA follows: TGTGCCAGCAGCTCCCGGGAGGCAGATTCCTTCACCCCTCCAGGGCAGTACTTC.

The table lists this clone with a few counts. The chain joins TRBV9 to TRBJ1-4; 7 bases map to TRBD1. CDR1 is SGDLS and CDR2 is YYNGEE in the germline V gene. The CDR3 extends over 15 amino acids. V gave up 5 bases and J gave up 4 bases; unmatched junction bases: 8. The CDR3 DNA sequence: TGTGCCAGCAGTCTACTGACAGGGCTTAATGAAAAACTGTTTTTT. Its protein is CASSLLTGLNEKLFF.

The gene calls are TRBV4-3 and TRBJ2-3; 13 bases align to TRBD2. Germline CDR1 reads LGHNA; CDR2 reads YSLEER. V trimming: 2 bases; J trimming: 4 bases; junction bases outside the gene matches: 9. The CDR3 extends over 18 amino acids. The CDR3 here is CASSQRTRLAGGPDTQYF. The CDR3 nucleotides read TGCGCCAGCAGCCAACGAACAAGACTAGCGGGGGGTCCAGATACGCAGTATTTT.

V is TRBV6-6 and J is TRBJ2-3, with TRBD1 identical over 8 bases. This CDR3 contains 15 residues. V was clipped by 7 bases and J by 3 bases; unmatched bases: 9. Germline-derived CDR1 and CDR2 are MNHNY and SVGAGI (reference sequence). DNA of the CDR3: TGTGCCAGCATTAAAGGACAGGGAGGAACAGATACGCAGTATTTT. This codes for CASIKGQGGTDTQYF.

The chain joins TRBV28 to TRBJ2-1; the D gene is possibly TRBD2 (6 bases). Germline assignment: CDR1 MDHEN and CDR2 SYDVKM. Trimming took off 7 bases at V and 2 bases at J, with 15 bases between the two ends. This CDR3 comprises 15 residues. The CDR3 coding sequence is TGTGCCAGCAACATCGGGACTGGGCCCTACAATGAGCAGTTCTTC. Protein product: CASNIGTGPYNEQFF.

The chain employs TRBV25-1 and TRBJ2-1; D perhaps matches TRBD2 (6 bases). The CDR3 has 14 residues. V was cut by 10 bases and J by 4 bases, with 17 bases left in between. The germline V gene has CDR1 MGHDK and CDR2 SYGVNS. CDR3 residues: CAIESGFGYNEQFF. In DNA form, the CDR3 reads TGTGCCATTGAAAGCGGGTTCGGGTACAATGAGCAGTTCTTC.

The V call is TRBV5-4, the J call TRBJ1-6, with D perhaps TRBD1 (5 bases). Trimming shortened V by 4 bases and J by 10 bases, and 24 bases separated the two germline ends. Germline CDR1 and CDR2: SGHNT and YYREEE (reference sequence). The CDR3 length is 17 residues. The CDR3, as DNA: TGTGCCAGCAGCCAGGGACCAACTGCGGGGTCTACATCACCCCTCCACTTT. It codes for CASSQGPTAGSTSPLHF.

The CDR3 region is CASAKERDTSYEQYF. The CDR3, as DNA: TGTGCCAGCGCCAAAGAGCGGGACACCTCCTACGAGCAGTACTTC. The chain is built from TRBV6-1 and TRBJ2-7; a possible D gene is TRBD2 (7 bases). Trimming pared 8 bases from V and 0 bases from J, leaving 17 bases between. The CDR3 loop spans 15 amino acids. Germline-derived CDR1 and CDR2 are MNHNS and SASEGT.

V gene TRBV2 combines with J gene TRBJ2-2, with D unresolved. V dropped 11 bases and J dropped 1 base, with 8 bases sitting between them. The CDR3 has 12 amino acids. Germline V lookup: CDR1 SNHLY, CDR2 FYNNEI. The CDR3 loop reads CAPVLNTGELFF. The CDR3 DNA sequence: TGTGCCCCCGTATTGAACACCGGGGAGCTGTTTTTT.

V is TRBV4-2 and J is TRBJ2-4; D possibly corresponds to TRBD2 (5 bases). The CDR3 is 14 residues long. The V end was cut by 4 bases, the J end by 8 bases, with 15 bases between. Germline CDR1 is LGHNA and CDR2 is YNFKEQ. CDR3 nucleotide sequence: TGTGCCAGCAGCCCTAGCTCCGAGGCCTACATTCAGTACTTC. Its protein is CASSPSSEAYIQYF.

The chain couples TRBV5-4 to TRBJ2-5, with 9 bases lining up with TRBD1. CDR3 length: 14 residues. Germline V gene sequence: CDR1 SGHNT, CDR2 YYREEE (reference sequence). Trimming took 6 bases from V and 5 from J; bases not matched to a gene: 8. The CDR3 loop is CASKPGQGRETQYF. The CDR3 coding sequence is TGTGCCAGCAAACCCGGACAGGGGAGGGAGACCCAGTACTTC.

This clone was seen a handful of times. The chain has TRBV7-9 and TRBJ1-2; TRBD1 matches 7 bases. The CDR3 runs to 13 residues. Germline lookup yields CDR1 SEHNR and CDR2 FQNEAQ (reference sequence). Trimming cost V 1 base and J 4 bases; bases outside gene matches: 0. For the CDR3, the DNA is TGTGCCAGCAGCTTAGGGGACAGCTATGGCTACACCTTC. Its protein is CASSLGDSYGYTF.

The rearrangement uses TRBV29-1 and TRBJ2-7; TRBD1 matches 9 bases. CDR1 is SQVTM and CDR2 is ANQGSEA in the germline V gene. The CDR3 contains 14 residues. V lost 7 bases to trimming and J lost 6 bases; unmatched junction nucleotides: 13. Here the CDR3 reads CSATAGTGRTEQYF. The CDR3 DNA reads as TGCAGCGCCACGGCCGGGACAGGGAGAACCGAGCAGTACTTC.

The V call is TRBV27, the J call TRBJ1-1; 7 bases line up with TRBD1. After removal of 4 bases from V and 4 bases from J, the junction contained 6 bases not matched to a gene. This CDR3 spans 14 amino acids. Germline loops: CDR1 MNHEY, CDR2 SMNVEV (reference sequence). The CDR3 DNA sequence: TGTGCCAGCAGTTCCCGGGACAGTCTCACTGAAGCTTTCTTT. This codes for CASSSRDSLTEAFF.

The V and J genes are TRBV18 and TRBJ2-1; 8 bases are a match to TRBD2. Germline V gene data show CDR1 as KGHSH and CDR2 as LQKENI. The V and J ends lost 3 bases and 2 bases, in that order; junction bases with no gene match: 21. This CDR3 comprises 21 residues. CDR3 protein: CASSPKRGLPTEAVTYNEQFF. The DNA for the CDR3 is TGTGCCAGCTCACCTAAGCGGGGGCTCCCAACCGAGGCCGTTACCTACAATGAGCAGTTCTTC.

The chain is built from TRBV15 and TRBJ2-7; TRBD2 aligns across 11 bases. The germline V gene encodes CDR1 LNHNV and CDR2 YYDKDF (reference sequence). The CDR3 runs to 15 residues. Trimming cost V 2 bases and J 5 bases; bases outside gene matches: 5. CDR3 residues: CATSRTSGSHNEQYF. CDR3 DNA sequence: TGTGCCACCAGCAGAACTAGCGGGAGTCACAACGAGCAGTACTTC.

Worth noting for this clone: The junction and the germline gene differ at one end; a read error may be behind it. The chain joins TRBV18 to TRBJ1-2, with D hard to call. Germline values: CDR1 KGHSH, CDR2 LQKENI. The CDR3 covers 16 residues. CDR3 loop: CASSPTTSLGSYDYTF. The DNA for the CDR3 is TGTGCCAGCTCACCAACGACGTCACTAGGGTCCTATGACTACACCTTC.

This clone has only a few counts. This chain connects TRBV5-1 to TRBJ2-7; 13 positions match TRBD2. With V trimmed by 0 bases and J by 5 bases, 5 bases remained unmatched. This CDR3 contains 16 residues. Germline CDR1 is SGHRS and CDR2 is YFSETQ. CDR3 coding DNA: TGCGCCAGCAGCTTGGCTACTAGCGGGAGGGCCGACGAGCAGTACTTC. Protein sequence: CASSLATSGRADEQYF.

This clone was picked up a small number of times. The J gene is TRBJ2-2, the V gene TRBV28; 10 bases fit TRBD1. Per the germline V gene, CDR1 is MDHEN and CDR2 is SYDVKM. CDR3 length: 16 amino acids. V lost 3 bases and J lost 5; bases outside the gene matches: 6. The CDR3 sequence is CASSFEEDRGTGELFF. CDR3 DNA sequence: TGTGCCAGCAGTTTTGAGGAGGACAGGGGGACCGGGGAGCTGTTTTTT.

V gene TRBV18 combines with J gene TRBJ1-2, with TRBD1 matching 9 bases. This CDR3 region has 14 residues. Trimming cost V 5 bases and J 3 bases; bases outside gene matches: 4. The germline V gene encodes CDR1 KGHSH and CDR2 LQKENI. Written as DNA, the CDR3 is TGTGCCAGCTCAGAGAGGACAGGGGACTATGGCTACACCTTC. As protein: CASSERTGDYGYTF.

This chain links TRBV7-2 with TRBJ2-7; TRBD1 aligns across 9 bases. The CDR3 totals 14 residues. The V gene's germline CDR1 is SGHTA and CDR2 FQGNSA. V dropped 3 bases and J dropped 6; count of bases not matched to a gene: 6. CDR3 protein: CASSLGQGMSEQYF. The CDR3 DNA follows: TGTGCCAGCAGCTTGGGACAGGGTATGAGCGAGCAGTACTTC.

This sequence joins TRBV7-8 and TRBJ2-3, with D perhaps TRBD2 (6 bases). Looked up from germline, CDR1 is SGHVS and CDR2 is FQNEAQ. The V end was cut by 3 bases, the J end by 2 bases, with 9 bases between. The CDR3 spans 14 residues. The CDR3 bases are TGTGCCAGCAGCTTTAGCGGTCCCACAGATACGCAGTATTTT. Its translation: CASSFSGPTDTQYF.